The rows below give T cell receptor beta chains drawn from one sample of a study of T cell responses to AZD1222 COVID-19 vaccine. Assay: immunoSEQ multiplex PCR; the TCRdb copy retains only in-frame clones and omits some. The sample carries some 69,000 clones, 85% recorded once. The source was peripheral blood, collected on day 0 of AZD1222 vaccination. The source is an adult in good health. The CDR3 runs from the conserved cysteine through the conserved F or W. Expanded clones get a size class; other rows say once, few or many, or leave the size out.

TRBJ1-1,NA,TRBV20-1,CSASSLTNTEAFF
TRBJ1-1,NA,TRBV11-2,CASSFWDRSLNTEAFF
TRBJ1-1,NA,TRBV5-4,CASSANWDRNTEAFF
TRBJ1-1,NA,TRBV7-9,CASSTTPTGGWTEAFF
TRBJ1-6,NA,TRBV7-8,CASSPQRQGGSPLHF
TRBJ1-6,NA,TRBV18,CASSPQGRLSPLHF
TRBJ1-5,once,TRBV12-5,CASGLALPGHQPDSNQPQHF
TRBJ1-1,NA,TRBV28,CASSPRRYTEAFF
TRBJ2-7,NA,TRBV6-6,CASSASPGTSGGSSSYEQYF
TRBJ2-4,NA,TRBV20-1,CSASRGGSPPIAKNIQYF
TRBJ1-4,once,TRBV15,CATSRGDGGNEKLFF
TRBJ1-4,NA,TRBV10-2,CASRRDRNNEKLFF
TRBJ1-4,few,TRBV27,CASSYRNEKLFF
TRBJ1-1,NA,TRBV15,CATSTRPNTEAFF
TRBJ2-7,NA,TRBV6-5,CASSSRGDEQYF
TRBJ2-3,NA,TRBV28,CASSPGGSTDTQYF